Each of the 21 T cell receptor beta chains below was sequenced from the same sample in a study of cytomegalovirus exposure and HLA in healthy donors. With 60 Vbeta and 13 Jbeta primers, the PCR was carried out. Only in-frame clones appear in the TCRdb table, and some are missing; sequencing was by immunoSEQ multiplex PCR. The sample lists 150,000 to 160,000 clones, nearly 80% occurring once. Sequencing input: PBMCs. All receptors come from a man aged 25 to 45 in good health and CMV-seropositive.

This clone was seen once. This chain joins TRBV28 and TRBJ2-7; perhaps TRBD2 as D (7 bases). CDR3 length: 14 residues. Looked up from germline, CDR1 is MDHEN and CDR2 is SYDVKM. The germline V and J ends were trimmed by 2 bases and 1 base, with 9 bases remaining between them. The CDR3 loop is CASSLGGASYEQYF. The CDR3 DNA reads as TGTGCCAGCAGTTTAGGGGGGGCGTCCTACGAGCAGTACTTC.

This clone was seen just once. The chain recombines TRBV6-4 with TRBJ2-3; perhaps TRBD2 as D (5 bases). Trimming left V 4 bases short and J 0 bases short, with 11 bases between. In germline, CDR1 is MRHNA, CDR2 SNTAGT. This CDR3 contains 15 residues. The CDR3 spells CASSVDGGSTDTQYF. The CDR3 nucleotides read TGTGCCAGCAGTGTGGACGGAGGTAGCACAGATACGCAGTATTTT.

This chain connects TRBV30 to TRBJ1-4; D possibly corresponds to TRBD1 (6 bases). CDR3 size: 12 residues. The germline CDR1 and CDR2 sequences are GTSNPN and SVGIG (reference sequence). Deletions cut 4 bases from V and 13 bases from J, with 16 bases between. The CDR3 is CAWTTSGGRLFF. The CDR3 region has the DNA TGTGCCTGGACCACTTCGGGGGGGCGACTGTTTTTT.

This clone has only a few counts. The CDR3 reads CASSLWGPSYEQYF. The CDR3 nucleotides are TGTGCCAGCAGCCTGTGGGGCCCCTCTTACGAGCAGTACTTC. J is TRBJ2-7 and V is TRBV7-2; a weak D match, TRBD1 (5 bases). V was trimmed by 5 bases and J by 4 bases, leaving 15 bases between them. Germline values: CDR1 SGHTA, CDR2 FQGNSA. The CDR3 is 14 residues long.

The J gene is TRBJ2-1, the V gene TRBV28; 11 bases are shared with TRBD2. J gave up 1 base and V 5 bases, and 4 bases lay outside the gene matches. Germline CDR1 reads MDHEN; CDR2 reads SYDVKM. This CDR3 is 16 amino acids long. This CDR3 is CASSPPSGRSYNEQFF. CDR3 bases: TGTGCCAGCAGTCCCCCTAGCGGGAGGTCCTACAATGAGCAGTTCTTC.

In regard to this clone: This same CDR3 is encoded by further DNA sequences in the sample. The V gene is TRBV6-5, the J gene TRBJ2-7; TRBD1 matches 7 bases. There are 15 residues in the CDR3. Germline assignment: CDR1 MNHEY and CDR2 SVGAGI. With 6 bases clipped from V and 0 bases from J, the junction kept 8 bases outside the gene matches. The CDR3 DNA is TGTGCCAGCAGCTACAGGCAGGGGGTCTCCTACGAGCAGTACTTC. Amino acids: CASSYRQGVSYEQYF.

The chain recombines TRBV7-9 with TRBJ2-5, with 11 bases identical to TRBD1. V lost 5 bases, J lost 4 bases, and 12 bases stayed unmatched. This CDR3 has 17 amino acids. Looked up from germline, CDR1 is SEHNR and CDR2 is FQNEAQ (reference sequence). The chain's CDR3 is CASSRVDRTGGGETQYF. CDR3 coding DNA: TGTGCCAGCAGCAGAGTAGACAGGACAGGGGGCGGAGAGACCCAGTACTTC.

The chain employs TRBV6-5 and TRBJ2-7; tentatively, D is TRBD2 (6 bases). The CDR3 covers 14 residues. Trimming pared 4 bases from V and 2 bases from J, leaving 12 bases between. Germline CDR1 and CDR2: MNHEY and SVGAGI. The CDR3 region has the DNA TGTGCCAGCAGTTCTGAGGTAGCGGCCTACGAGCAGTACTTC. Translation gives CASSSEVAAYEQYF.

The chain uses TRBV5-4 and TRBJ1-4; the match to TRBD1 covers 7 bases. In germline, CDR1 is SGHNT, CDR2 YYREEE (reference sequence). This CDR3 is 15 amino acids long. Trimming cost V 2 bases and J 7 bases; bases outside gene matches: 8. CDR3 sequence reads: CASSLRAAGGEKLFF. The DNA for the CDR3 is TGTGCCAGCAGCTTAAGAGCGGCAGGGGGTGAAAAACTGTTTTTT.

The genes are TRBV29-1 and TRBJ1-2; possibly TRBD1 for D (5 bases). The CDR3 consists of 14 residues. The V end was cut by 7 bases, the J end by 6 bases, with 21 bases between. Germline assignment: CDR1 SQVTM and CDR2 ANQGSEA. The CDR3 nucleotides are TGCAGCGCAATACCCGTGGGGCAAGGTCATGGCTACACCTTC. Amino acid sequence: CSAIPVGQGHGYTF.

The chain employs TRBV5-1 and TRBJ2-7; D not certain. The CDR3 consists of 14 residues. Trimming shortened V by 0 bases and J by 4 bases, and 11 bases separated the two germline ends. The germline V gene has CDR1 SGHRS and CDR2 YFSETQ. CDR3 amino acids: CASSLGHPGYEQYF. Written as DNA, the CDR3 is TGCGCCAGCAGCTTGGGGCACCCAGGATACGAGCAGTACTTC.

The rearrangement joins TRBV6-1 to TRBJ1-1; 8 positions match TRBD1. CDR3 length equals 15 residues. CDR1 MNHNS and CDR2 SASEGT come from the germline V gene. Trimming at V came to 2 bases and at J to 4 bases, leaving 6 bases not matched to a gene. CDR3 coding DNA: TGTGCCAGCAGTGAATTTCAGGGGGCGGGCACTGAAGCTTTCTTT. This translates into CASSEFQGAGTEAFF.

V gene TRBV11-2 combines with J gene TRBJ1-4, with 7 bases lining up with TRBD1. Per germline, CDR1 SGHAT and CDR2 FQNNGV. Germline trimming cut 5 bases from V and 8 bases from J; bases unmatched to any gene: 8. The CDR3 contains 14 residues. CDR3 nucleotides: TGTGCCAGCAGCAAAGACAGGGTTGACGAAAAACTGTTTTTT. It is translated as CASSKDRVDEKLFF.

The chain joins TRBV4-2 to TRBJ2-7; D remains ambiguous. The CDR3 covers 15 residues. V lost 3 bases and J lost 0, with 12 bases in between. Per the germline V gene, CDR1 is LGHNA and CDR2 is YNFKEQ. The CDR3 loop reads CASSQVFGFSYEQYF. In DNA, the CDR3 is TGTGCCAGCAGCCAGGTATTTGGCTTCTCCTACGAGCAGTACTTC.

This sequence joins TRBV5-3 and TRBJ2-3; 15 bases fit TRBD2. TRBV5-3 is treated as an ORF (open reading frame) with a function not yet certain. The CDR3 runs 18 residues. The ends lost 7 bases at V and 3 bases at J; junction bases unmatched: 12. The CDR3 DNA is TGTGCCAGAGAACCGGGACTAGCGGGAGGAGTAGGGACAGATACGCAGTATTTT. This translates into CAREPGLAGGVGTDTQYF.

The CDR3 nucleotides are TGTGCCAGCAGCTCGGCCGGGCGGGAAACCTCCTACGAGCAGTACTTC. Amino acid sequence: CASSSAGRETSYEQYF. The chain employs TRBV5-4 and TRBJ2-7; the D gene is possibly TRBD2 (6 bases). Trimming removed 3 bases from V and 0 bases from J, with 16 bases in between. Germline CDR1 SGHNT, CDR2 YYREEE (reference sequence). This CDR3 region has 16 residues. The whole variable domain, filled in from reference TRBV5-4 and TRBJ2-7, reads ETGVTQSPTHLIKTRGQQVTLRCSSQSGHNTVSWYQQALGQGPQFIFQYYREEENGRGNFPPRFSGLQFPNYSSELNVNALELDDSALYLCASSSAGRETSYEQYFGPGTRLTVT.

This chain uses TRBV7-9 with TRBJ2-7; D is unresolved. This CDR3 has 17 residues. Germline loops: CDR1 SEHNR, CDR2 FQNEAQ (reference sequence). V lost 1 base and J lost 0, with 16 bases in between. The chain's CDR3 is CASSLVVAAADSYEQYF. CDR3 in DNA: TGTGCCAGCAGCTTAGTCGTGGCGGCAGCCGACTCCTACGAGCAGTACTTC.

CDR3 amino acids: CASSLQGVNTEAFF. For the CDR3, the DNA is TGCGCCAGCAGCTTACAGGGAGTCAACACTGAAGCTTTCTTT. The chain employs TRBV5-1 and TRBJ1-1; a possible D gene is TRBD1 (6 bases). The V end lost 2 bases, the J end lost 2 bases, and 10 bases lay between the germline ends. The length of the CDR3 is 14 residues. Germline lookup yields CDR1 SGHRS and CDR2 YFSETQ.

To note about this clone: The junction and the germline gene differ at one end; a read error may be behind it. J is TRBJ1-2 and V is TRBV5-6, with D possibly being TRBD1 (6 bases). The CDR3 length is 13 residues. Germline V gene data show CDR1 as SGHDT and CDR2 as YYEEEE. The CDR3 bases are TGTGCCAGCAGCTCGGGCCCAAATGGGGGCTGCACCTTC. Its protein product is CASSSGPNGGCTF.

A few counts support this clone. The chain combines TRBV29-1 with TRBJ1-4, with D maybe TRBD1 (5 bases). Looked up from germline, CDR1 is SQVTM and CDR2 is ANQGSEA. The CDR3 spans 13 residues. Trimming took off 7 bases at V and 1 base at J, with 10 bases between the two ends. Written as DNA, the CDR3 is TGCAGCGCGTCAGGGATAACTAATGAAAAACTGTTTTTT. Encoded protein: CSASGITNEKLFF.

CDR3 nucleotides: TGTGCCAGCAGCTTATCAGAAGCCAAAAACATTCAGTACTTC. Residues: CASSLSEAKNIQYF. The chain joins TRBV13 to TRBJ2-4; D ambiguous. The V and J ends lost 2 bases and 0 bases respectively, with 5 bases between them. This CDR3 is 14 amino acids long. From germline, CDR1 is PRHDT and CDR2 FYEKMQ (reference sequence).